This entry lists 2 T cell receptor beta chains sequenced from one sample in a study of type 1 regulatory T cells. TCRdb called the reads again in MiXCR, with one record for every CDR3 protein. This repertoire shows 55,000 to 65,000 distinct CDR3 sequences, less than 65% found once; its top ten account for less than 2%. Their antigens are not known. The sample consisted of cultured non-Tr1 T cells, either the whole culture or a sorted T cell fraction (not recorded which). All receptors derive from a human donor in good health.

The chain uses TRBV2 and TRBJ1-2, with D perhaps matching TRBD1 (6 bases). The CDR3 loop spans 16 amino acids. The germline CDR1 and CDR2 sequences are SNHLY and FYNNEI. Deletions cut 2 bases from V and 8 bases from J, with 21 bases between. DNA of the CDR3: TGTGCCAGCAGTGAAAATGCCGCCAGGGGAATGAGAGGCTACACCTTC. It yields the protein CASSENAARGMRGYTF.

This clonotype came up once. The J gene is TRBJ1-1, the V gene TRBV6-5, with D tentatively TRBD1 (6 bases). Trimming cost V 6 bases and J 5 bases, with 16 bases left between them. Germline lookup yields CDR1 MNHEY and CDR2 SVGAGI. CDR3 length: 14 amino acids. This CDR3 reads CASRKIQGRTEAFF. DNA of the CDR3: TGTGCCAGCAGGAAGATACAGGGAAGAACTGAAGCTTTCTTT.